What follows describes a single T cell receptor (beta chain). As yet, its antigen is unknown. Clones were sequenced by immunoSEQ multiplex PCR, and TCRdb holds only the in-frame ones, with some missing. Here the sample spans about 80,000 clones, around 92% being singletons. The sample comes from a study of OX40 agonist ivuxolimab in advanced cancers. Study summary: Dose-escalation patients suffered from hepatocellular carcinoma, melanoma, renal cell or head and neck cancer. The eligibility criteria allowed prior anti-PD-1, anti-PD-L1 or anti-CTLA-4 therapy, and roughly 39% had some. Study-level results: The average count of expanded clones was higher among CD8+ T cells than among CD4+.

The CDR3 has 16 amino acids. The germline V gene encodes CDR1 LNHNV and CDR2 YYDKDF (reference sequence). The germline V and J ends were trimmed by 8 bases and 2 bases, with 19 bases remaining between them. The sample was CD4+ or CD8+ T cells sorted from blood, taken in a trial of the OX40 agonist ivuxolimab. The genes are TRBV15 and TRBJ1-5, with D tentatively TRBD1 (6 bases). The sequence derives from an adult with an advanced solid tumor such as melanoma, head and neck, liver or kidney cancer. The CDR3 region has the DNA TGTGCCACCGAGATAAGCAGGGGAGTTGGCAATCAGCCCCAGCATTTT. Protein product: CATEISRGVGNQPQHF.